A single sample gave rise to the 12 T cell receptor beta chains below, sequenced in a study of blood T cell repertoires in COVID-19 (dated by TCRdb to 2018 to 2020). Libraries came from the immunoSEQ multiplex PCR assay. Here the immuneACCESS table is served through TCRdb, limited to in-frame sequences with V and J called. Missing clones are a known gap in these copies; in checked studies unresolved V genes cover under half, and the rest lacks a known reason. This sample is represented by about 74,000 clones; around 80% of them were singletons. The leading ten clones occupy roughly 13% of the sample. The sample taken for sequencing was peripheral blood. The receptors derive from a human donor in a cohort sampled during active COVID-19.

This sequence joins TRBV29-1 and TRBJ1-2, with 8 positions matching TRBD1. The CDR3 length is 14 residues. Germline V lookup: CDR1 SQVTM, CDR2 ANQGSEA. V lost 7 bases to trimming and J lost 7 bases; unmatched junction nucleotides: 14. CDR3 region: CSAQLYQGARGYTF. In DNA form, the CDR3 reads TGCAGCGCCCAGCTTTACCAGGGGGCGCGTGGCTACACCTTC.

The gene calls are TRBV4-2 and TRBJ2-2; 11 bases are a match to TRBD2. CDR3 length equals 17 residues. The V gene end was trimmed by 0 bases and the J gene end by 6 bases; junction bases not matched to a gene: 6. Germline CDR1 LGHNA, CDR2 YNFKEQ. CDR3 coding DNA: TGTGCCAGCAGCCAAGATCATAGCGGGGGGGCTCCCGGGGAGCTGTTTTTT. This encodes CASSQDHSGGAPGELFF.

In the case of this clone: Other nucleotide sequences in the sample specify the same CDR3. This chain connects TRBV3-1 (or the pseudogene TRBV3-2) to TRBJ1-6; possible D gene TRBD1, 6 bases. Germline values: CDR1 LGHDT, CDR2 YNNKEL (reference sequence). V shed 3 bases and J shed 7 bases, with 10 bases lying between them. This CDR3 comprises 14 residues. The CDR3 DNA sequence: TGTGCCAGCAGCCAGGGCCAGGGGAATTCACCCCTCCACTTT. Translating it yields CASSQGQGNSPLHF.

J is TRBJ2-2 and V is TRBV7-9, with a possible D match to TRBD1 (5 bases). The CDR3 is 19 residues long. Trimming left V 1 base short and J 4 bases short, with 22 bases between. Germline CDR1 and CDR2: SEHNR and FQNEAQ (reference sequence). The DNA for the CDR3 is TGTGCCAGCAGCTTAGTTGGGTTTTTGTTAGGGGTGGGCACCGGGGAGCTGTTTTTT. This codes for CASSLVGFLLGVGTGELFF.

The chain combines TRBV19 with TRBJ1-5; D remains unclear. The CDR3 runs to 16 residues. Per the germline V gene, CDR1 is LNHDA and CDR2 is SQIVND (reference sequence). The germline V and J ends were trimmed by 4 bases and 0 bases, with 13 bases remaining between them. The CDR3 DNA reads TGTGCCAGTAGTACTGTCGGCGGGAATAGCAATCAGCCCCAGCATTTT. Protein: CASSTVGGNSNQPQHF.

This chain joins TRBV29-1 and TRBJ1-2; D call uncertain. Trimming took off 6 bases at V and 4 bases at J, with 6 bases between the two ends. Per germline, CDR1 SQVTM and CDR2 ANQGSEA. The CDR3 runs to 10 residues. The CDR3: CSVAGYGYTF. CDR3 bases: TGCAGCGTGGCTGGCTATGGCTACACCTTC.

The chain employs TRBV5-1 and TRBJ2-7, with D uncertain. The CDR3 is made up of 15 amino acids. Trimming took 0 bases from V and 1 from J, leaving 11 bases between them. In germline, CDR1 is SGHRS, CDR2 YFSETQ. CDR3 sequence (DNA): TGCGCCAGCAGCTTGGACTCGACTCCTTCCTACGAGCAGTACTTC. Its protein is CASSLDSTPSYEQYF.

The V call is TRBV6-6, the J call TRBJ2-7; the match to TRBD1 covers 9 bases. The CDR3 sequence is 14 residues long. Germline loops: CDR1 MNHNY, CDR2 SVGAGI (reference sequence). The V gene end was trimmed by 5 bases and the J gene end by 2 bases; junction bases not matched to a gene: 4. CDR3 amino acids: CASSMGQGTYEQYF. CDR3 bases: TGTGCCAGCAGTATGGGACAGGGTACCTACGAGCAGTACTTC.

This chain joins TRBV5-1 and TRBJ2-5; 7 positions match TRBD2. CDR1 and CDR2 (germline): SGHRS, YFSETQ. The CDR3 is made up of 14 amino acids. V dropped 4 bases and J dropped 5; count of bases not matched to a gene: 8. The CDR3 sequence is CASSPRGDGETQYF. CDR3 nucleotide sequence: TGCGCCAGCAGCCCCCGGGGGGATGGGGAGACCCAGTACTTC.

The chain couples TRBV15 to TRBJ2-2; TRBD2 is a possible D gene (6 bases). V was cut by 1 base and J by 6 bases, with 12 bases left in between. The CDR3 is 15 amino acids. Germline values: CDR1 LNHNV, CDR2 YYDKDF (reference sequence). This chain's CDR3 is CATSRGSASAGELFF. The CDR3 DNA sequence: TGTGCCACCAGCAGAGGAAGTGCTAGCGCCGGGGAGCTGTTTTTT.

This rearrangement joins TRBV10-3 to TRBJ1-5; weak D call: TRBD1 (6 bases). V dropped 6 bases and J dropped 2 bases, with 11 bases sitting between them. This CDR3 has 14 amino acids. Germline-derived CDR1 and CDR2 are ENHRY and SYGVKD. The CDR3 loop is CAISRDIGNQPQHF. The CDR3 DNA reads TGTGCCATCAGCAGGGACATCGGCAATCAGCCCCAGCATTTT.

A few counts support this clone. The genes are TRBV2 and TRBJ1-2, with a possible D match to TRBD1 (5 bases). The CDR3 runs to 16 residues. CDR1 and CDR2 from the germline V gene are SNHLY and FYNNEI. V lost 1 base and J lost 6, with 18 bases in between. The DNA of the CDR3 is TGTGCCAGCAGTGAAGGGGCACCCTTCGGGGGAGATGGCTACACCTTC. It translates to CASSEGAPFGGDGYTF.